A single sample is the source of the 16 T cell receptor beta chains below, sequenced in a study of cytomegalovirus exposure and HLA in healthy donors. The PCR employed 60 Vbeta primers together with 13 Jbeta primers. Sequenced by immunoSEQ multiplex PCR; TCRdb stores in-frame clones only, minus some. This sample has under 200,000 clones, with 81% found just once. Material: PBMCs. These receptors were obtained from a man aged 35-49 years in good health and CMV-seropositive.

The table lists this clone with a count of one. This chain connects TRBV7-2 to TRBJ2-3; D might be TRBD2 (5 bases). Germline CDR1 is SGHTA and CDR2 is FQGNSA. Trimming stripped 4 bases from V and 2 bases from J, with 13 bases between. The CDR3 totals 15 residues. The CDR3 reads CASSSPGRTTDTQYF. The DNA for the CDR3 is TGTGCCAGCAGCTCCCCGGGAAGAACCACAGATACGCAGTATTTT.

The chain uses TRBV5-1 and TRBJ2-2; possibly TRBD2 for D (6 bases). This CDR3 is 13 amino acids long. V gave up 4 bases and J gave up 5 bases, with 9 bases separating them. Germline CDR1 is SGHRS and CDR2 is YFSETQ. CDR3 in amino acids: CASSPAGTGELFF. The CDR3 region has the DNA TGCGCCAGCAGCCCGGCGGGGACCGGGGAGCTGTTTTTT.

V and J are TRBV2 and TRBJ2-7; 10 bases align to TRBD1. This CDR3 region has 14 residues. With 6 bases clipped from V and 5 bases from J, the junction kept 7 bases outside the gene matches. The germline V gene encodes CDR1 SNHLY and CDR2 FYNNEI. The CDR3 region has the DNA TGTGCCAGCAGATCGGAGGGGACAGGGGACGAGCAGTACTTC. Its protein is CASRSEGTGDEQYF.

The CDR3 loop reads CASSEGQASYEQYF. CDR3 coding DNA: TGTGCCAGCAGTGAGGGACAGGCATCCTACGAGCAGTACTTC. This chain links TRBV2 with TRBJ2-7, with TRBD1 matching 8 bases. Germline V CDR1 and CDR2: SNHLY, FYNNEI. V lost 3 bases and J lost 1; bases outside the gene matches: 2. The CDR3 loop spans 14 amino acids.

This clone was observed a handful of times. The chain couples TRBV4-1 to TRBJ1-1; TRBD1 matches at 8 bases. CDR3 size: 15 residues. The germline CDR1 and CDR2 sequences are MGHRA and YSYEKL. The junction had 7 bases not matched to a gene; V was cut back by 3 bases and J by 4 bases. CDR3 bases: TGCGCCAGCAGCCAGAGGACAGGGACAGGCACTGAAGCTTTCTTT. This gives the protein CASSQRTGTGTEAFF.

This clone was detected a few times. The chain uses TRBV7-8 and TRBJ1-2, with a possible D match to TRBD1 (6 bases). CDR1 and CDR2 from the germline V gene are SGHVS and FQNEAQ. V was pared by 4 bases and J by 3 bases, with 24 bases between. The CDR3 is made up of 18 amino acids. CDR3: CASSSPWTETGLDYGYTF. The CDR3 nucleotides read TGTGCCAGCAGCTCCCCCTGGACAGAGACCGGCCTGGACTATGGCTACACCTTC.

The chain is built from TRBV7-9 and TRBJ2-3, with TRBD2 as a possible D gene (6 bases). Trimming pared 5 bases from V and 5 bases from J, leaving 20 bases between. The CDR3 has 16 residues. Germline V CDR1 and CDR2: SEHNR, FQNEAQ (reference sequence). CDR3 DNA sequence: TGTGCCAGCAGCCCCAGCGGGCGGGCCGGCCTAGATACGCAGTATTTT. Protein: CASSPSGRAGLDTQYF.

The chain employs TRBV6-5 and TRBJ2-7, with a possible D match to TRBD1 (5 bases). V was shortened by 4 bases and J by 0 bases, with 7 bases between the two germline ends. Germline CDR1 is MNHEY and CDR2 is SVGAGI. This CDR3 is 13 amino acids long. CDR3 in DNA: TGTGCCAGCAGTTTGACAGTCTCCTACGAGCAGTACTTC. It is translated as CASSLTVSYEQYF.

The V and J genes are TRBV28 and TRBJ2-2; 15 nucleotides line up with TRBD2. V shed 11 bases, J shed 1 base, and the junction held 8 bases outside the gene matches. The CDR3 contains 17 residues. From germline, CDR1 is MDHEN and CDR2 SYDVKM. CDR3 bases: TGTGCCTCAGCCGGACTAGCGGGAGGGCTGAACACCGGGGAGCTGTTTTTT. Protein product: CASAGLAGGLNTGELFF.

This clone appeared a single time. J is TRBJ2-7 and V is TRBV6-6, with 8 bases fitting TRBD1. With 5 bases clipped from V and 3 bases from J, the junction kept 3 bases outside the gene matches. This CDR3 has 13 residues. Germline CDR1 MNHNY, CDR2 SVGAGI (reference sequence). CDR3 coding DNA: TGTGCCAGCAGTGAGACAGGGGTCTACGAGCAGTACTTC. Protein product: CASSETGVYEQYF.

The chain links TRBV19 to TRBJ2-5, with 11 bases lining up with TRBD1. This CDR3 is built from 14 residues. Trimming at V came to 5 bases and at J to 5 bases, leaving 4 bases not matched to a gene. From germline, CDR1 is LNHDA and CDR2 SQIVND (reference sequence). The CDR3 spells CASSRDRGTETQYF. The CDR3 DNA reads TGTGCCAGTAGTCGGGACAGGGGGACGGAGACCCAGTACTTC.

This clone was observed once. The chain links TRBV4-1 to TRBJ2-3; D gene unclear. V lost 0 bases and J lost 2, with 18 bases in between. The CDR3 totals 18 residues. Germline CDR1 and CDR2: MGHRA and YSYEKL. The CDR3 nucleotides read TGCGCCAGCAGCCAAGATCCCCCTGGCTTCGGGTCCACAGATACGCAGTATTTT. Protein product: CASSQDPPGFGSTDTQYF.

This rearrangement joins TRBV19 to TRBJ2-2, with 8 bases lining up with TRBD1. The CDR3 has 17 residues. Germline V CDR1 and CDR2: LNHDA, SQIVND (reference sequence). V was clipped by 6 bases and J by 3 bases; unmatched bases: 12. CDR3 nucleotide sequence: TGTGCCAGTAGCCTAGCTAGGACAGGGATGGACACCGGGGAGCTGTTTTTT. Translation gives CASSLARTGMDTGELFF.

The rearrangement joins TRBV6-5 to TRBJ1-1; the D is unclear. This CDR3 has 13 residues. Deletions cut 1 base from V and 7 bases from J, with 10 bases between. The germline V gene encodes CDR1 MNHEY and CDR2 SVGAGI. The CDR3: CASSYWPGNEAFF. The CDR3 region has the DNA TGTGCCAGCAGTTACTGGCCCGGGAATGAAGCTTTCTTT.

This clone was found a few times. The J gene is TRBJ2-7, the V gene TRBV18; 10 bases are shared with TRBD1. The CDR3 extends over 15 amino acids. The V gene's germline CDR1 is KGHSH and CDR2 LQKENI. Losses at the gene ends were 6 bases for V and 6 bases for J; bases not matched to a gene: 11. The CDR3 here is CASSLRTGGKGEQYF. Here the CDR3 DNA reads TGTGCCAGCTCCCTCCGGACAGGGGGTAAGGGCGAGCAGTACTTC.

The chain is built from TRBV4-1 and TRBJ1-2; 10 bases are shared with TRBD1. This CDR3 region has 18 residues. In germline, CDR1 is MGHRA, CDR2 YSYEKL. Trimming cost V 0 bases and J 4 bases; bases outside gene matches: 11. Here the CDR3 DNA reads TGCGCCAGCAGCCAAGAACTTATGGTGGGACAGGGGTTCTATGGCTACACCTTC. Amino acids: CASSQELMVGQGFYGYTF.